This T cell receptor beta chain was identified during a study of blood T cell repertoires in COVID-19. In the study overall: PBMCs, B-cell-depleted T cells, or T cells were the source of the cDNA or gDNA that made up the material.

In the source study's methods: From reference gene primer amplification, estimates of nucleated cell counts were derived. The assay was immunoSEQ multiplex PCR, and TCRdb's table has in-frame clones only and misses some. The D gene and trimming were derived from the DNA, and the V and J assignments and clone size from that table. Of more than 90,000 clones listed, over 65% are singletons. CDR3 length equals 13 residues. The clonotype originates from a man in his 70s with acute or convalescent COVID-19. The sequenced material came from peripheral blood. V gene TRBV21-1 combines with J gene TRBJ1-5; the tabulated D call, TRBD1, remains unverified against the DNA. TRBV21-1 is shown as a pseudogene. The CDR3, as DNA: TGTGCCAGCAGCACACAGAATAATCAGCCCCAGCATTTT. Translation: CASSTQNNQPQHF.